This is a list of T cell receptor beta chains from one sample in a study of CD8 T cells in Susac syndrome. TCRdb analysed the immunoSEQ multiplex PCR reads with MiXCR anew, one entry per CDR3 protein. The data show roughly 220,000 distinct CDR3 sequences, approximately 94% seen once. Sequenced input: CD4+ T cells from PBMCs. These receptors were taken from a human donor with Susac syndrome. CDR3s include the opening cysteine and the closing phenylalanine or tryptophan. The D gene is left open where the match is weak. The size field is filled for only some rows; it gives once, few, many or a size class.

CATSPPGQGYYEQYF,TGTGCCACCAGTCCTCCGGGACAGGGGTACTACGAGCAGTACTTC,-,TRBJ2-7,TRBV15,TRBD1
CASSPRRGGSGANVLTF,TGTGCCAGCTCACCCCGGAGAGGGGGCTCTGGGGCCAACGTCCTGACTTTC,-,TRBJ2-6,TRBV18,-
CASSLAGLELEQYF,TGTGCCAGCAGCTTAGCCGGACTGGAGCTGGAGCAGTACTTC,-,TRBJ2-7,TRBV7-9,-
CASSQISGSYNEQFF,TGTGCCAGCAGTCAGATTTCAGGATCCTACAATGAGCAGTTCTTC,-,TRBJ2-1,TRBV3-1,-
CAISAVDRQQETQYF,TGTGCCATCAGTGCCGTAGACCGACAGCAAGAGACCCAGTACTTC,-,TRBJ2-5,TRBV10-3,-
CASSLLLGSYNEQFF,TGTGCCAGCAGCCTCCTGTTAGGCTCCTACAATGAGCAGTTCTTC,-,TRBJ2-1,TRBV7-8,-
CASRLGSEKETQYF,TGTGCCAGCAGGCTTGGCTCCGAGAAAGAGACCCAGTACTTC,-,TRBJ2-5,TRBV11-2,-
CASSAGTGAQGERYF,TGTGCCAGCAGCGCCGGCACAGGGGCACAGGGGGAGCGGTACTTC,-,TRBJ2-7,TRBV25-1,TRBD1
CASSPTTGRTEAFF,TGTGCCAGCAGCCCGACAACAGGGAGGACTGAAGCTTTCTTT,once,TRBJ1-1,TRBV5-6,-
CASSLFPTLHF,TGTGCCAGCAGCTTATTCCCAACCCTCCACTTT,-,TRBJ1-6,TRBV13,-
CASSRDRSNEKLFF,TGTGCCAGCAGCAGAGACAGGAGTAATGAAAAACTGTTTTTT,-,TRBJ1-4,TRBV2,-
CSASGGAVYNEQFF,TGCAGTGCTAGCGGGGGGGCTGTCTACAATGAGCAGTTCTTC,-,TRBJ2-1,TRBV20-1,TRBD2
CAWSESSGNTIYF,TGTGCCTGGAGTGAAAGCTCTGGAAACACCATATATTTT,-,TRBJ1-3,TRBV30,-
CASSFSGGSSYRGDEKLFF,TGTGCCAGCAGCTTCAGCGGGGGGTCCAGTTACAGGGGAGATGAAAAACTGTTTTTT,-,TRBJ1-4,TRBV7-9,TRBD1
CSARASQGRASPLHF,TGCAGTGCTAGAGCCAGCCAGGGCCGGGCTTCACCCCTCCACTTT,-,TRBJ1-6,TRBV20-1,-
CASSSDRRSAGELFF,TGTGCCAGCAGCTCGGACAGGAGGTCCGCCGGGGAGCTGTTTTTT,-,TRBJ2-2,TRBV7-2,TRBD1
CASSSQPGQTINQPQHF,TGTGCCAGCAGCTCACAACCGGGACAGACGATCAATCAGCCCCAGCATTTT,-,TRBJ1-5,TRBV7-2,TRBD1
CASSERLGGYTF,TGTGCCAGCAGTGAAAGGCTGGGCGGCTACACCTTC,-,TRBJ1-2,TRBV25-1,-
CASSLQPTGELFF,TGTGCCAGCAGCTTACAGCCCACCGGGGAGCTGTTTTTT,-,TRBJ2-2,TRBV11-2,-
CSGGGPNTGELFF,TGCAGTGGCGGGGGGCCGAACACCGGGGAGCTGTTTTTT,few,TRBJ2-2,TRBV20-1,TRBD2
CASSVDRGDNSPLHF,TGTGCCAGCAGCGTAGACCGGGGTGATAATTCACCCCTCCACTTT,-,TRBJ1-6,TRBV9,-
CASSQTSDRVDNEQFF,TGTGCCAGCAGCCAAACCTCGGACAGGGTCGACAATGAGCAGTTCTTC,-,TRBJ2-1,TRBV4-2,TRBD1
CASSFWGVAGNTIYF,TGTGCCAGCAGTTTTTGGGGAGTAGCTGGAAACACCATATATTTT,-,TRBJ1-3,TRBV12-3/TRBV12-4,-
CSVCDPGTEQYF,TGCAGCGTCTGTGATCCAGGCACCGAGCAGTACTTC,-,TRBJ2-7,TRBV29-1,-
CSADRGGYGYTF,TGCAGTGCTGACAGGGGAGGCTATGGCTACACCTTC,-,TRBJ1-2,TRBV20-1,TRBD1
CASSFWGAGAAMNTEAFF,TGTGCCAGCAGCTTCTGGGGGGCGGGGGCGGCGATGAACACTGAAGCTTTCTTT,-,TRBJ1-1,TRBV5-6,-
CASSQVTGLSSGANVLTF,TGTGCCAGCAGCCAAGTTACAGGCCTTAGCTCTGGGGCCAACGTCCTGACTTTC,-,TRBJ2-6,TRBV3-1,-
CASSQDNRAGNTIYF,TGCGCCAGCAGCCAAGATAACAGGGCTGGAAACACCATATATTTT,-,TRBJ1-3,TRBV4-3,-
CATSDPRDPDTQYF,TGTGCCACCAGTGACCCCCGGGACCCAGATACGCAGTATTTT,-,TRBJ2-3,TRBV24-1,-
CASSGGALQETQYF,TGTGCCAGCAGCGGGGGGGCCCTACAAGAGACCCAGTACTTC,-,TRBJ2-5,TRBV11-2,-
CSARSAANYGYTF,TGCAGTGCTAGGTCTGCGGCTAACTATGGCTACACCTTC,-,TRBJ1-2,TRBV20-1,-